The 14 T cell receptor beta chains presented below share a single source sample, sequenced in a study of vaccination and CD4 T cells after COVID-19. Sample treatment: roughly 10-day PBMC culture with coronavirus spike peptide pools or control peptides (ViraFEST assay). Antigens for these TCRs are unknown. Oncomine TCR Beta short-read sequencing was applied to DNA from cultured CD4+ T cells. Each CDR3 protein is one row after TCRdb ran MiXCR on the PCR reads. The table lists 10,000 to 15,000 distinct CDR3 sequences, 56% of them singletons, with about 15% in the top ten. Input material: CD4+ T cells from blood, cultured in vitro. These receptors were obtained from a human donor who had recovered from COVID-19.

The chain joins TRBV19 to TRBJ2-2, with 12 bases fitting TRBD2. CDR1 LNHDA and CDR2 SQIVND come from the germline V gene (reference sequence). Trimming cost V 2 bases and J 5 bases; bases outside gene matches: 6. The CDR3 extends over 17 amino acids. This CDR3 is CASSILTSGRRTGELFF. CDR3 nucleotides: TGTGCCAGTAGTATACTCACTAGCGGGAGGAGAACCGGGGAGCTGTTTTTT.

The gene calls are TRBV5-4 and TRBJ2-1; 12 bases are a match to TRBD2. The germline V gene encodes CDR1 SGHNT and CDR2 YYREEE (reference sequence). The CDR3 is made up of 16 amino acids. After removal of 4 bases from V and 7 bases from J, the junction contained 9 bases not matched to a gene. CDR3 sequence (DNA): TGTGCCAGCAGCCCAGGACTAGCGGGGCCGGGTAATGAGCAGTTCTTC. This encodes CASSPGLAGPGNEQFF.

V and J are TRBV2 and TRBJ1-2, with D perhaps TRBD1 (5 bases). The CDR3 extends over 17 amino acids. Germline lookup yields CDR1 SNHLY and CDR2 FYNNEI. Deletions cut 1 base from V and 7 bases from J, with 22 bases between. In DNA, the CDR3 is TGTGCCAGCAGTGAAGAAGGTCTCGGGGTAGGGGCGTTTGGCTACACCTTC. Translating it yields CASSEEGLGVGAFGYTF.

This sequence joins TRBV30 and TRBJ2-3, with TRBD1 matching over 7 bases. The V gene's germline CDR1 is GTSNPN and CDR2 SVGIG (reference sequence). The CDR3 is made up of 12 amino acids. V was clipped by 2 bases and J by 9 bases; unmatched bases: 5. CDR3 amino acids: CAWSRDRVTQYF. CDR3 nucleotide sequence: TGTGCCTGGAGTAGAGACAGGGTCACGCAGTATTTT.

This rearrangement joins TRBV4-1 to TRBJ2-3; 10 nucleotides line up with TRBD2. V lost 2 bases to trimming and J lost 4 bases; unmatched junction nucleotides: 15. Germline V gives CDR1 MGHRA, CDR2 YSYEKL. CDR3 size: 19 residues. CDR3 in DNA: TGCGCCAGCAGCCAACGCGAAATTATAGCGGGAGGACGGCCAGATACGCAGTATTTT. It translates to CASSQREIIAGGRPDTQYF.

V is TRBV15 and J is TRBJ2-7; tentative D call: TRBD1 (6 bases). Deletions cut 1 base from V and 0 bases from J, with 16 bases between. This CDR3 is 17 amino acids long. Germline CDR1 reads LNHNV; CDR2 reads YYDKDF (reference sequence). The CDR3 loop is CATSRAALRGTSYEQYF. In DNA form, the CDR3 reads TGTGCCACCAGCAGAGCCGCACTAAGGGGGACCTCCTACGAGCAGTACTTC.

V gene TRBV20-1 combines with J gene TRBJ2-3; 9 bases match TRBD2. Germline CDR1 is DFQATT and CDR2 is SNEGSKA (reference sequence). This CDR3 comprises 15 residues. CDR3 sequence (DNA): TGCAGACCTTCGAGCGGGAGGTTAGGGACAGATACGCAGTATTTT. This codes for CRPSSGRLGTDTQYF.

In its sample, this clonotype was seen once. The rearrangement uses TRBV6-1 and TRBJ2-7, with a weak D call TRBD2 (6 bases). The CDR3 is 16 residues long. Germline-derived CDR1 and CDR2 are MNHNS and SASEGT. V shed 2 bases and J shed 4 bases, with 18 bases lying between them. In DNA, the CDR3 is TGTGCCAGCAGTGAATTCCCCCTCACGACTAGATACGAGCAGTACTTC. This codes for CASSEFPLTTRYEQYF.

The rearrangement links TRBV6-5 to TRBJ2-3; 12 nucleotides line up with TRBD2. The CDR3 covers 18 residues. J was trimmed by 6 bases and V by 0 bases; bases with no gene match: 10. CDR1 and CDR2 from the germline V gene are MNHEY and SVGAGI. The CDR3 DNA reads TGTGCCAGCAGTTACTCTCCCGGGCTAGCGGGAGGGGCTGATACGCAGTATTTT. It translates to CASSYSPGLAGGADTQYF.

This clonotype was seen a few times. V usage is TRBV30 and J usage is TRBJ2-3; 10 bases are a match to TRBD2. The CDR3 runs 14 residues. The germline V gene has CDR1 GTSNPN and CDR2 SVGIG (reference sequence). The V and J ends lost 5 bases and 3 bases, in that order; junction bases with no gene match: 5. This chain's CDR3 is CAWESGRGTDTQYF. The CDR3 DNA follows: TGTGCCTGGGAGAGCGGGAGGGGAACAGATACGCAGTATTTT. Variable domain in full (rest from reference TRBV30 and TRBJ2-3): SQTIHQWPATLVQPVGSPLSLECTVEGTSNPNLYWYRQAAGRGLQLLFYSVGIGQISSEVPQNLSASRPQDRQFILSSKKLLLSDSGFYLCAWESGRGTDTQYFGPGTRLTVL.

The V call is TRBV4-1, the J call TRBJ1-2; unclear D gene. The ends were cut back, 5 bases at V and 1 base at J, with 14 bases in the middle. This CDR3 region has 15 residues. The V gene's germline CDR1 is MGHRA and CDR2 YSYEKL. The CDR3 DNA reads TGCGCCAGCAGCGTACAAGACACTATTAACTATGGCTACACCTTC. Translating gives CASSVQDTINYGYTF.

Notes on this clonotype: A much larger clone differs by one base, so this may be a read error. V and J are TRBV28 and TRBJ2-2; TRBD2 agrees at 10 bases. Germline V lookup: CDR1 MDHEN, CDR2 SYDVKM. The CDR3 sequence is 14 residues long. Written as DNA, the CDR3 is TGTGCCGGCAGACTAGCGGGGAACACCGGGGAGCTGTTTTTT. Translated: CAGRLAGNTGELFF.

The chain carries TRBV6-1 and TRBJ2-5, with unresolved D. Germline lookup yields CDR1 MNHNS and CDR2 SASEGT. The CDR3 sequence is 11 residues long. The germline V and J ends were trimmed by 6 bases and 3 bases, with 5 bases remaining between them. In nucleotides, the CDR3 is TGTGCCAGCAGATGGAAAGAGACCCAGTACTTC. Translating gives CASRWKETQYF.

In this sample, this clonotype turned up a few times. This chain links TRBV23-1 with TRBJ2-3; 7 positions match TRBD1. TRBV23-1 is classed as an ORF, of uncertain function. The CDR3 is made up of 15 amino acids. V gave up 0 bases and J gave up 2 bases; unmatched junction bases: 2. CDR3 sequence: CASSQSGTVTDTQYF. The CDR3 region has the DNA TGCGCCAGCAGTCAATCTGGGACAGTCACAGATACGCAGTATTTT.